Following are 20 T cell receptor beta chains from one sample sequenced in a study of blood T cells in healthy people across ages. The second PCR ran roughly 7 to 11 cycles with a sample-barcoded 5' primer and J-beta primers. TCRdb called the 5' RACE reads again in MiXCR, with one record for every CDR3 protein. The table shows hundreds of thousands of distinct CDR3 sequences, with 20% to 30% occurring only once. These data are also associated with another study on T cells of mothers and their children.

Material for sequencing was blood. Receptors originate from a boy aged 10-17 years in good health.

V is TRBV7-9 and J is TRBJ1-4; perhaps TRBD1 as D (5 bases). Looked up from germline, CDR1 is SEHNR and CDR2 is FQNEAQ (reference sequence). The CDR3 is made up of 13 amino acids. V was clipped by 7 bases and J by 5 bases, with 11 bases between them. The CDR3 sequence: CASNPGLNEKLFF. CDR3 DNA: TGTGCCAGCAACCCGGGACTGAATGAAAAACTGTTTTTT. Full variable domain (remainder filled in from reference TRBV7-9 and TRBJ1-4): DTGVSQNPRHKITKRGQNVTFRCDPISEHNRLYWYRQTLGQGPEFLTYFQNEAQLEKSRLLSDRFSAERPKGSFSTLEIQRTEQGDSAMYLCASNPGLNEKLFFGSGTQLSVL.

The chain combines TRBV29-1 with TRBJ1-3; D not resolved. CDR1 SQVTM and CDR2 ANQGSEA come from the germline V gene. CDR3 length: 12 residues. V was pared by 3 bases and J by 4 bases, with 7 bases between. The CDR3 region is CSVEVLGNTIYF. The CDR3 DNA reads TGCAGCGTTGAGGTGTTAGGAAACACCATATATTTT.

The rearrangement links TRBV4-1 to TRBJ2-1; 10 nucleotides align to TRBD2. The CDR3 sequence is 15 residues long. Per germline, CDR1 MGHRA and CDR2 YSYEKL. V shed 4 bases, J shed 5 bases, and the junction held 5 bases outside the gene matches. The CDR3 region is CASSPGTSVDNEQFF. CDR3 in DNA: TGCGCCAGCAGCCCCGGGACTAGCGTCGACAATGAGCAGTTCTTC.

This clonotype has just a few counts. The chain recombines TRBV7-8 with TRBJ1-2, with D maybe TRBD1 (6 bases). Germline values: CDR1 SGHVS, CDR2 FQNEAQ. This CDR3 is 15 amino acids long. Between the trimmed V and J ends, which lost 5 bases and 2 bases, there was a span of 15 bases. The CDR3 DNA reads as TGTGCCAGCAGCCACCCGCTCACAGGGAACTATGGCTACACCTTC. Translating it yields CASSHPLTGNYGYTF.

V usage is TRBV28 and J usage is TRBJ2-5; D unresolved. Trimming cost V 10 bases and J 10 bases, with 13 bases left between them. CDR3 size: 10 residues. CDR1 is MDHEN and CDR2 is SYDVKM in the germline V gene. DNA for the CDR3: TGTGCCACCCGTGGGGAAGACCAGTACTTC. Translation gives CATRGEDQYF. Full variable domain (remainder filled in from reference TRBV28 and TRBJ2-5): DVKVTQSSRYLVKRTGEKVFLECVQDMDHENMFWYRQDPGLGLRLIYFSYDVKMKEKGDIPEGYSVSREKKERFSLILESASTNQTSMYLCATRGEDQYFGPGTRLLVL.

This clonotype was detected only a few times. DNA of the CDR3: TGCGCCAGCAGCCAAGAGCAGGCCGTGGGGGAGCAGTACTTC. Residues: CASSQEQAVGEQYF. The chain uses TRBV4-1 and TRBJ2-5; either TRBD1 or TRBD2 may supply D (5 bases each). This CDR3 is 14 amino acids long. Germline V gives CDR1 MGHRA, CDR2 YSYEKL. V was clipped by 0 bases and J by 11 bases, with 16 bases between them.

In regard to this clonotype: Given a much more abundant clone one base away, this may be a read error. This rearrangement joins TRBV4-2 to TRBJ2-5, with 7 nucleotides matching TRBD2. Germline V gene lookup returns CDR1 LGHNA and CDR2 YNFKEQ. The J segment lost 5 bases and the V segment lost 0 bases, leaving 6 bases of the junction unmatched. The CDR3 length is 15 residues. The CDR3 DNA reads TGTGCCAGCAGCCAAGACGTCGGGGGAGGGGAGACCCAGTACTTC. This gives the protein CASSQDVGGGETQYF.

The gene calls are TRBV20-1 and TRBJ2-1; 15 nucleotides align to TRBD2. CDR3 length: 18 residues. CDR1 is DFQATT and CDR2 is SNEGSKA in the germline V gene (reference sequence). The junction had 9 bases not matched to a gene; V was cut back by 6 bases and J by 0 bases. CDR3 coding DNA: TGCAGTGCGCTTGGACTAGCGGGAGGGGGAGGCTCCTACAATGAGCAGTTCTTC. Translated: CSALGLAGGGGSYNEQFF.

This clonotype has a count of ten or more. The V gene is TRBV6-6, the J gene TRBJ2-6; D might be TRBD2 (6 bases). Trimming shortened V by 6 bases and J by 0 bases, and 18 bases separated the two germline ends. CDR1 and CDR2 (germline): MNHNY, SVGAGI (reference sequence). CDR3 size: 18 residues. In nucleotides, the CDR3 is TGTGCCAGCAGCCCTATCCGGGACTCGAGCTCTGGGGCCAACGTCCTGACTTTC. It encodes CASSPIRDSSSGANVLTF.

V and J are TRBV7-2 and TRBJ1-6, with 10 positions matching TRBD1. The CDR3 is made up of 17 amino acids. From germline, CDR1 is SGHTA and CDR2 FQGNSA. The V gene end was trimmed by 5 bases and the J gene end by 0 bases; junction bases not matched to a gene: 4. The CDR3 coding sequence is TGTGCCAGCAGCGGGACAGGGGTAACCTCCTATAATTCACCCCTCCACTTT. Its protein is CASSGTGVTSYNSPLHF.

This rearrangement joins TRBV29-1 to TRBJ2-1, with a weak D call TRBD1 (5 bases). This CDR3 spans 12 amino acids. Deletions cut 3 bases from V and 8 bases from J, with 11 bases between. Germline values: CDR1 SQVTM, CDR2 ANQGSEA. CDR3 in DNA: TGCAGCGTTGAGGCGGACAATTATGAGCAGTTCTTC. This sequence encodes CSVEADNYEQFF.

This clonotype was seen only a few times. In DNA form, the CDR3 reads TGTGCCAGCAGCTTAGTACTGGGGTCAAACTACAATGAGCAGTTCTTC. Its protein product is CASSLVLGSNYNEQFF. The chain joins TRBV7-9 to TRBJ2-1; D ambiguous. Trimming took off 1 base at V and 3 bases at J, with 13 bases between the two ends. The CDR3 has 16 amino acids. The V gene's germline CDR1 is SEHNR and CDR2 FQNEAQ (reference sequence).

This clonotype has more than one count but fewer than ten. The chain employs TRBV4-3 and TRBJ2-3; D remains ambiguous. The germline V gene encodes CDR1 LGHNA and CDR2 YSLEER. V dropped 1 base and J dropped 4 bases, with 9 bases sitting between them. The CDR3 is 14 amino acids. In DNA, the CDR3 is TGCGCCAGCAGCCAAGGGAGATACGCAGATACGCAGTATTTT. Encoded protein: CASSQGRYADTQYF.

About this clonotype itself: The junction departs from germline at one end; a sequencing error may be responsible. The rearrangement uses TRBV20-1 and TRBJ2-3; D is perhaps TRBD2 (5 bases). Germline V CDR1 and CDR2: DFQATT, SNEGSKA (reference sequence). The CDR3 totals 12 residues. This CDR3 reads CSAREPSDTQCF. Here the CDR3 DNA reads TGCAGTGCGAGGGAGCCGTCAGATACGCAGTGTTTT.

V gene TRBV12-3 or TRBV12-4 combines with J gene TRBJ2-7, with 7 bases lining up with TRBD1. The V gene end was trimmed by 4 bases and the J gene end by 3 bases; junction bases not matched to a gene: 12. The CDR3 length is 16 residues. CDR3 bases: TGTGCCAGCAGTTCCCTATTTAGGGGGCGCGACTACGAGCAGTACTTC. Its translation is CASSSLFRGRDYEQYF.

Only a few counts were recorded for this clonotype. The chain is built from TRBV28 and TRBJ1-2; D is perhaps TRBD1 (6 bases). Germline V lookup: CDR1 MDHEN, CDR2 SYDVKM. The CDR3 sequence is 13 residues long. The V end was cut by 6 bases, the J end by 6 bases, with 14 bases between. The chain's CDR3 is CASRKGGGNGYTF. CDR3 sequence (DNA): TGTGCCAGCAGAAAAGGGGGTGGGAATGGCTACACCTTC.

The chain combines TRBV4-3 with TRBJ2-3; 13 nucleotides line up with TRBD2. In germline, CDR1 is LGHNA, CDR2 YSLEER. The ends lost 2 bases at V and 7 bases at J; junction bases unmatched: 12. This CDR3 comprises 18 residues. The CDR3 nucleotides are TGCGCCAGCAGCCAAACAGCTGCTACTAGCGGGAGGGCGAATACGCAGTATTTT. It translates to CASSQTAATSGRANTQYF.

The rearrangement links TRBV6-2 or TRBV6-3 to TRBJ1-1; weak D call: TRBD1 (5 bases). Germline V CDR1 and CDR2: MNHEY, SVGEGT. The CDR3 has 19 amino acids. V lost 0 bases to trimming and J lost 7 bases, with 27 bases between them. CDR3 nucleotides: TGTGCCAGCAGTTACTCCACGCAGGGAGCCCCAAAAACGGGGGGTGAAGCTTTCTTT. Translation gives CASSYSTQGAPKTGGEAFF.

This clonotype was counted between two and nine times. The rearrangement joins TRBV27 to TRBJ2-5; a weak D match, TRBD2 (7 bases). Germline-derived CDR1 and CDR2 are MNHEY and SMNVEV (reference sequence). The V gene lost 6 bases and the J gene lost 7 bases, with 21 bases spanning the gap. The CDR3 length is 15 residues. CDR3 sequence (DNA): TGTGCCAGCAGCAGGGGAGCAGCGGGATATTGGACCCAGTACTTC. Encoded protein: CASSRGAAGYWTQYF.

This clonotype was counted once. In DNA, the CDR3 is TGTGCCAGCAGTTTAGCGGTGTGGGAGCAGTTCTTC. Amino acid sequence: CASSLAVWEQFF. The chain uses TRBV12-3 or TRBV12-4 and TRBJ2-1, with unresolved D. This CDR3 is built from 12 residues. V lost 0 bases and J lost 10, with 7 bases in between.